A single sample gave rise to the 9 T cell receptor beta chains below, sequenced in a study of blood T cell repertoires in COVID-19. Data came from immunoSEQ multiplex PCR; TCRdb stores just in-frame clones and leaves some out. The table records 400,000 to 500,000 clones, roughly 90% of them present only once. Sequencing was done on a sample of PBMCs or T cells enriched from blood (not recorded which). The origin of the receptors is a woman aged 35 to 49 who had recovered from COVID-19.

The rearrangement uses TRBV29-1 and TRBJ2-5; 7 positions agree with TRBD1. Germline CDR1 is SQVTM and CDR2 is ANQGSEA. The J segment lost 5 bases and the V segment lost 4 bases, leaving 4 bases of the junction unmatched. The CDR3 length is 12 residues. CDR3 residues: CSVGTGYETQYF. The CDR3 bases are TGCAGCGTTGGGACAGGTTACGAGACCCAGTACTTC.

The rearrangement links TRBV7-2 to TRBJ1-2; 9 bases fit TRBD1. CDR1 and CDR2 (germline): SGHTA, FQGNSA. The V and J ends lost 5 bases and 6 bases, in that order; junction bases with no gene match: 7. The length of the CDR3 is 14 residues. The CDR3 nucleotides read TGTGCCAGCAGCCGCGACAGGGGGTTGGATGGCTACACCTTC. This translates into CASSRDRGLDGYTF.

CDR3 amino acids: CASSKVGKSRPQHF. The CDR3 DNA follows: TGTGCCAGCAGCAAAGTTGGCAAATCAAGGCCCCAGCATTTT. The chain is built from TRBV21-1 and TRBJ1-5; the D segment call TRBD1 is taken from the table without a DNA check. TRBV21-1 is flagged as a pseudogene. The CDR3 loop spans 14 amino acids.

Points on this clone: Other DNA sequences in this specimen translate into the identical CDR3. V is TRBV5-1 and J is TRBJ2-7; 12 positions match TRBD1. This CDR3 is 14 amino acids long. J was trimmed by 4 bases and V by 8 bases; bases with no gene match: 7. CDR1 SGHRS and CDR2 YFSETQ come from the germline V gene. CDR3 nucleotide sequence: TGCGCCAGTTCCGGGACAGGGGGCTCGTACGAGCAGTACTTC. This translates into CASSGTGGSYEQYF.

This clone has only one observation. The V gene is TRBV9, the J gene TRBJ1-1; D call uncertain. The CDR3 runs to 13 residues. The ends were cut back, 2 bases at V and 5 bases at J, with 10 bases in the middle. Germline V CDR1 and CDR2: SGDLS, YYNGEE. The CDR3 is CASSVTVGTEAFF. Written as DNA, the CDR3 is TGTGCCAGCAGCGTTACGGTCGGGACTGAAGCTTTCTTT.

The chain carries TRBV12-3 or TRBV12-4 and TRBJ2-7, with 9 positions matching TRBD1. J lost 7 bases, V lost 5 bases, and 3 bases had no gene match. The CDR3 totals 12 residues. The CDR3 coding sequence is TGTGCCAGCAGTGGGACAGGGAGGGAGCAGTACTTC. Translating it yields CASSGTGREQYF.

The chain employs TRBV7-2 and TRBJ2-3; 8 bases agree with TRBD2. This CDR3 is built from 16 residues. V trimming: 4 bases; J trimming: 0 bases; junction bases outside the gene matches: 6. Germline CDR1 and CDR2: SGHTA and FQGNSA. The CDR3 nucleotides read TGTGCCAGCAGCTCACGTAGCGGGGTTAGCACAGATACGCAGTATTTT. As protein: CASSSRSGVSTDTQYF.

J is TRBJ2-1 and V is TRBV7-2, with 7 positions matching TRBD1. Trimming removed 6 bases from V and 2 bases from J; junction bases left unmatched: 7. The CDR3 consists of 15 residues. Germline CDR1 SGHTA, CDR2 FQGNSA. The CDR3 is CASSEQGITYNEQFF. In DNA form, the CDR3 reads TGTGCCAGCAGTGAACAGGGGATCACCTACAATGAGCAGTTCTTC.

The V and J genes are TRBV12-3 or TRBV12-4 and TRBJ1-1, with D possibly being TRBD1 (6 bases). This CDR3 has 13 residues. Trimming shortened V by 6 bases and J by 0 bases, and 8 bases separated the two germline ends. DNA for the CDR3: TGTGCCAGCAGAGGACAGTTGAACACTGAAGCTTTCTTT. Protein product: CASRGQLNTEAFF.